The clone carrying this TCR beta chain was seen at least ten times. Its antigen is still unknown. The V gene lost 3 bases and the J gene lost 4 bases, with 16 bases spanning the gap. Germline V gives CDR1 SGHRS, CDR2 YFSETQ. The CDR3 is made up of 15 amino acids. Library preparation for TCR beta used quantitative 5'-RACE with molecular barcodes. In TCRdb, the 5' RACE reads were re-called with MiXCR into one record per CDR3 protein. The sample records 200,000 to 250,000 distinct CDR3 sequences, roughly 10% being singletons. The entry originates in a study of CD8 T cells in ankylosing spondylitis. The study, taken as a whole, reports: Before this, some motif variants had been reported in reactive arthritis synovial fluid and blood. The authors reported significant enrichment of disease-linked clones in matched ankylosing spondylitis synovial fluid.

The clonotype originates from a male donor with ankylosing spondylitis or in good health (not recorded which). The sequenced sample was blood, either unsorted or a sorted T cell fraction (not recorded which). The chain recombines TRBV5-1 with TRBJ2-5, with D tentatively TRBD2 (6 bases). DNA for the CDR3: TGCGCCAGCAGCTCGCTGGGGGGAACCCGAGAGACCCAGTACTTC. Protein: CASSSLGGTRETQYF.